This T cell receptor (beta chain) was sequenced during a study of PD-1 blockade in mismatch repair-deficient tumors. As for the study in general: All were previously treated, progressing patients with 12 mismatch repair-deficient cancer types. Study observations and caveats: Rapid post-treatment expansion, then contraction, generally preceding radiologic response, marked tumor-resident clones.

A single count supports this clone. The antigen remains undetermined. Method: immunoSEQ multiplex PCR; TCRdb's copy keeps in-frame clones and lacks some. The top ten clones hold approximately 12% of a sample with roughly 130,000 clones, more than 70% of them seen once. The CDR3 consists of 14 residues. The germline V gene has CDR1 SGHVS and CDR2 FNYEAQ. V dropped 1 base and J dropped 4 bases, with 11 bases sitting between them. Mismatch repair deficiency was confirmed in all patients, by PCR or immunohistochemistry. TCR sequencing covered a few patients who responded to pembrolizumab. Here the sequenced sample was peripheral blood, taken 72 weeks after starting pembrolizumab. V and J are TRBV7-6 and TRBJ2-7; D is uncertain. This clonotype was sampled from an adult with mismatch repair-deficient cancer. The CDR3 DNA is TGTGCCAGCAGCTTAGAGGGCTCATTGTACGAGCAGTACTTC. This gives the protein CASSLEGSLYEQYF. Full variable domain (missing parts from reference TRBV7-6 and TRBJ2-7): GAGVSQSPRYKVTKRGQDVALRCDPISGHVSLYWYRQALGQGPEFLTYFNYEAQQDKSGLPNDRFSAERPEGSISTLTIQRTEQRDSAMYRCASSLEGSLYEQYFGPGTRLTVT.